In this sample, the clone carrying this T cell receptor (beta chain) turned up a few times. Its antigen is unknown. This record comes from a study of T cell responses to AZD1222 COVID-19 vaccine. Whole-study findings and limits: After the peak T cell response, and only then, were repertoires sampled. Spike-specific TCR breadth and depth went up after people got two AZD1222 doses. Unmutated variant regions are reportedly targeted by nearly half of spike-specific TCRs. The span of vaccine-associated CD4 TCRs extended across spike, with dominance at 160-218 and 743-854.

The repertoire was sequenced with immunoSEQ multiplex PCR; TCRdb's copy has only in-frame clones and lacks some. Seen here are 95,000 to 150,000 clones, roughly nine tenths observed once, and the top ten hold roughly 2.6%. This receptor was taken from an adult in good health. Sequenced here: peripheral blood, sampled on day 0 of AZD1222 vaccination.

The CDR3 reads CASSENNEQFF. For the CDR3, the DNA is TGTGCCAGCAGTGAGAACAATGAGCAGTTCTTC. The chain links TRBV28 to TRBJ2-1; D ambiguous. Deletions cut 5 bases from V and 5 bases from J, with 4 bases between. CDR3 size: 11 residues. In germline, CDR1 is MDHEN, CDR2 SYDVKM. The whole variable domain, filled in from reference TRBV28 and TRBJ2-1, reads DVKVTQSSRYLVKRTGEKVFLECVQDMDHENMFWYRQDPGLGLRLIYFSYDVKMKEKGDIPEGYSVSREKKERFSLILESASTNQTSMYLCASSENNEQFFGPGTRLTVL.